This T cell receptor beta chain was sequenced in a study of T cells in Graves' hyperthyroidism and ophthalmopathy. About the study: Upon initial diagnosis and before any treatment, peripheral blood was collected.

Trimming pared 3 bases from V and 10 bases from J, leaving 16 bases between. This CDR3 is 15 amino acids long. Ophthalmopathy patients had Clinical Activity Score at least 3, NOSPECS grade at least 4, duration under 3 months. Fresh 10 ml peripheral blood yielded PBMCs. Using RNA transcripts as the source, TCR beta CDR3 regions were amplified. HTBI primers were the set used in a first-round RT-PCR of the TCR CDR3. In TCRdb, the multiplex PCR reads were re-called with MiXCR into one record per CDR3 protein. The sample holds over 400,000 distinct CDR3 sequences; under 15% are singletons and the top ten take around 14%. In this sample, this clonotype turned up many times.

Material for sequencing was blood. The sequence was collected from a man between 18 and 35 years old with Graves' ophthalmopathy. The chain carries TRBV12-3 or TRBV12-4 and TRBJ1-6, with D possibly matching TRBD1 (6 bases). CDR3 DNA sequence: TGTGCCAGCAGTTTGGTACAGGGCCAAGGATCACCCCTCCACTTT. This codes for CASSLVQGQGSPLHF.